The rows below give T cell receptor beta chains drawn from one sample of a study of OX40 agonist ivuxolimab in advanced cancers. TCRdb keeps only in-frame clones here, not all; method: immunoSEQ multiplex PCR. The sample yields approximately 130,000 clones, 90% seen once. The source material was CD4+ or CD8+ T cells sorted from blood, sampled in a trial of the OX40 agonist ivuxolimab. The origin of the receptors is an adult with an advanced solid tumor such as melanoma, head and neck, liver or kidney cancer. The CDR3 runs from the conserved cysteine through the conserved F or W. Fields, in order: D gene, clone size, J gene, V gene, CDR3 DNA, CDR3 protein. The D gene is left open where the match is weak. Clone sizes are given selectively: once, few, many, or a class where the clone is expanded.

NA | NA | TRBJ2-7 | TRBV6-6 | TGTGCCAGCAGACTACAGGGTTCTTACGAGCAGTACTTC | CASRLQGSYEQYF
NA | NA | TRBJ1-4 | TRBV9 | TGTGCCAGCAGCGTGGGACATACAACTAATGAAAAACTGTTTTTT | CASSVGHTTNEKLFF
TRBD2 | NA | TRBJ2-2 | TRBV10-3 | TGTGCCATCAGTGATCTAGCGGGAGCTTCCGGGGAGCTGTTTTTT | CAISDLAGASGELFF
TRBD2 | NA | TRBJ2-1 | TRBV5-1 | TGCGCCAGCAGCTTGGAACTAGCGGAAAGGTACAATGAGCAGTTCTTC | CASSLELAERYNEQFF
TRBD2 | NA | TRBJ2-7 | TRBV28 | TGTGCCAGCAGTTTGGCGGGAGCGGTTGGGGACGAGCAGTACTTC | CASSLAGAVGDEQYF
NA | NA | TRBJ1-2 | TRBV2 | TGTGCCAGCAGCACTCAGGGCCTAACTAACTATGGCTACACCTTC | CASSTQGLTNYGYTF
TRBD1 | NA | TRBJ1-2 | TRBV25-1 | TGTGCCAGCAGTGAAGCAGGGGGGCCGCTTGGCTACACCTTC | CASSEAGGPLGYTF
NA | once | TRBJ1-1 | TRBV6-5 | TGTGCCAGCAGTTGGCAGGCGTTGAACACTGAAGCTTTCTTT | CASSWQALNTEAFF
NA | NA | TRBJ1-3 | TRBV10-2 | TGCGCCAGCACTTCCTACTCGGGAAACACCATATATTTT | CASTSYSGNTIYF
TRBD1 | NA | TRBJ2-4 | TRBV6-5 | TGTGCCAGCAGTTCTGTTTGGGACAGGGTCAGCATTCAGTACTTC | CASSSVWDRVSIQYF
NA | NA | TRBJ2-3 | TRBV5-1 | TGCGCCAGCAGCTTGGACAGGGCTAGCACAGATACGCAGTATTTT | CASSLDRASTDTQYF
NA | NA | TRBJ2-7 | TRBV25-1 | TGTGCCAGCAGTTTCCAAGGGCGGGACTACGAGCAGTACTTC | CASSFQGRDYEQYF
NA | NA | TRBJ1-4 | TRBV7-9 | TGTGCCAGCAGCCAAGCCGGGACGACCGGCGGTGAAAAACTGTTTTTT | CASSQAGTTGGEKLFF
NA | NA | TRBJ2-3 | TRBV7-2 | TGTGCCAGCAGCTCGGGGGCCACAGATACGCAGTATTTT | CASSSGATDTQYF
NA | NA | TRBJ1-3 | TRBV15 | TGTGCCACCAGCAGTGTGACCGGAGGAAACACCATATATTTT | CATSSVTGGNTIYF
NA | NA | TRBJ1-4 | TRBV7-9 | TGTGCCAGCAACACCTGGGGGGGAACTAATGAAAAACTGTTTTTT | CASNTWGGTNEKLFF
NA | once | TRBJ2-1 | TRBV7-2 | TGTGCCAGCAGCTCAGACCGGGACTTCATCTTTGAGCAGTTCTTC | CASSSDRDFIFEQFF
NA | NA | TRBJ1-5 | TRBV10-3 | TGTGCCATCAGCTCTCGGGACAATCAGCCCCAGCATTTT | CAISSRDNQPQHF
TRBD2 | NA | TRBJ2-7 | TRBV7-2 | TGTGCCAGCAGCTCCCCTCTAGCGGGGGGGACCTACGAGCAGTACTTC | CASSSPLAGGTYEQYF
NA | NA | TRBJ2-1 | TRBV28 | TGTGCCAGCAGTTTACCTGGGACTTACGACAATGAGCAGTTCTTC | CASSLPGTYDNEQFF
NA | NA | TRBJ1-1 | TRBV28 | TGTGCCAGCAGTTTTTCCCCCCAGGGGCGCGGCACTGAAGCTTTCTTT | CASSFSPQGRGTEAFF
NA | NA | TRBJ1-5 | TRBV4-3 | TGCGCCAGCAGCCCCTTCGGACGGGGGCTCGGTCAGCCCCAGCATTTT | CASSPFGRGLGQPQHF
NA | NA | TRBJ2-6 | TRBV27 | TGTGCCAGCAGTTTCGGTCCCTCTGGGGCCAACGTCCTGACTTTC | CASSFGPSGANVLTF
NA | NA | TRBJ1-4 | TRBV9 | TGTGCCAGCAGCGTAGGCGACGGACCTAATGAAAAACTGTTTTTT | CASSVGDGPNEKLFF
NA | NA | TRBJ2-1 | TRBV19 | TGTGCCAGTAGTACAGTCAGGGTCCGGGGGCAGTTCTTC | CASSTVRVRGQFF
NA | once | TRBJ1-4 | TRBV27 | TGTGCCAGCAGTCCCCTCTCTCTTCCGGGACTGAATAATGAAAAACTGTTTTTT | CASSPLSLPGLNNEKLFF